A single TCR beta chain is shown here with its context. What it recognizes is unknown. The junction does not match germline at one end; this may be a read error. This entry is derived from a study of cytomegalovirus exposure and HLA in healthy donors. Study-level findings and limits: In most subjects, TCR beta sequences reportedly gave accurate predictions of HLA-A and HLA-B alleles. Analyses of presence and absence presupposed an approximately uniform sequencing depth across donors.

A multiplex PCR was run with 60 Vbeta primers and 13 Jbeta primers. The assay was immunoSEQ multiplex PCR, and TCRdb's table has in-frame clones only and misses some. The sample contains under 200,000 clones, around four fifths of which appear only once. The CDR3 has 17 residues. Germline values: CDR1 SGHNT, CDR2 YYREEE (reference sequence). This TCR was recovered from a man between 18 and 29 years old in good health and CMV-seronegative. This chain uses TRBV5-4 with TRBJ2-1, with 12 bases matching TRBD2. The sample was PBMCs. In DNA, the CDR3 is TGTGCCAGCAGCTCGACTCAGGGACTAGCGGGCTACAATGAGCAATTCTTC. Translation: CASSSTQGLAGYNEQFF.